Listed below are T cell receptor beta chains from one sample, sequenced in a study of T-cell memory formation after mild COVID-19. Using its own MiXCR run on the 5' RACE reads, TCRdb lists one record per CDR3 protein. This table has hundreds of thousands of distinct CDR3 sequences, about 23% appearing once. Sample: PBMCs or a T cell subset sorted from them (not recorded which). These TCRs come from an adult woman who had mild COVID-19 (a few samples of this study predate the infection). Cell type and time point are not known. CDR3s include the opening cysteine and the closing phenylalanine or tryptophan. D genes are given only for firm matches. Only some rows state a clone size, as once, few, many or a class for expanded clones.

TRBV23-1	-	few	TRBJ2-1	TGCGCCAGCAGGTCAAGATACCGGGCCGATCTTTACAATGAGCAGTTCTTC	CASRSRYRADLYNEQFF
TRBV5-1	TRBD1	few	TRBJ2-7	TGCGCCAGCAGCCCGCTTGTCCAGGGGGCTTGGGAGCAGTACTTC	CASSPLVQGAWEQYF
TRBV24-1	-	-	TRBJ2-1	TGTGCCACCCGGGGGGCTTACAATGAGCAGTTCTTC	CATRGAYNEQFF
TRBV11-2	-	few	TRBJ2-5	TGTGCCAGCAGCTTAGGGTTTGGAGCCCTGGGGGGAGAGACCCAGTACTTC	CASSLGFGALGGETQYF
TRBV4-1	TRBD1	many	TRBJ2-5	TGCGCCAGCAGCCGGACAGGGGCTATGGAAGGGACCCAGTACTTC	CASSRTGAMEGTQYF
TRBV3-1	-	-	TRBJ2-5	TGTGCCAGCAGCCGTGGGTCTGGCAGTCACCTTCAAGAGACCCAGTACTTC	CASSRGSGSHLQETQYF
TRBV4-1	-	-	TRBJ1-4	TGCGCCAGCAGCCAAGATCAGTTTCCCTCAACTAATGAAAAACTGTTTTTT	CASSQDQFPSTNEKLFF
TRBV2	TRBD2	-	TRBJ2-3	TGTGCCAGCAGGGAGACTAGCGGACGCACAGATACGCAGTATTTT	CASRETSGRTDTQYF
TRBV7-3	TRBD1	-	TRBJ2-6	TGTGCCAGCAGCTTATTAGGACAGGGGTCGCAAGGGGCCAACGTCCTGACTTTC	CASSLLGQGSQGANVLTF
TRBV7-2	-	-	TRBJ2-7	TGTGCCAGCAGCATCGGGACGGCCCCCTACGAGCAGTACTTC	CASSIGTAPYEQYF
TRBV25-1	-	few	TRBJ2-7	TGTGCCAGCAGTCAGGGAGGTCTCGAGCAGTACTTC	CASSQGGLEQYF
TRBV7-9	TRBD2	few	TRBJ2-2	TGTGCCAGCAGCTCACTAGCGGGGCCCCGCGGGGAGCTGTTTTTT	CASSSLAGPRGELFF
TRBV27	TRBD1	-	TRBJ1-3	TGTGCCAGCAGCCTTACAGGGGGCCACTCTGGAAACACCATATATTTT	CASSLTGGHSGNTIYF
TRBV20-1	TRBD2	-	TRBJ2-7	TGCAGTGCTAGCTCCTCGGGGGGTCGGCGCGAGCAGTACTTC	CSASSSGGRREQYF
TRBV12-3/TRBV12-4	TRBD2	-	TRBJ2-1	TGTGCCAGCAGTTTGGCTAGCGGGGGAGGTAATGAGCAGTTCTTC	CASSLASGGGNEQFF
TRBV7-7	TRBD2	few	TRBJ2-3	TGTGCTAGCAGCTTAGCCCTGCGGGAGAGCGCAGATACGCAGTATTTT	CASSLALRESADTQYF
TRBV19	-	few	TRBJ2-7	TGTGCCAGTAGTATAGATGTCCGGGGCTCCTACGAGCAGTACTTC	CASSIDVRGSYEQYF
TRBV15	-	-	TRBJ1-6	TGTGCCACCAGCAACGGCCTTAATTCACCCCTCCACTTT	CATSNGLNSPLHF
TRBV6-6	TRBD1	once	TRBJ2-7	TGTGCCAGCACCTTAGACAGGGATTCCTACGAGCAGTACTTC	CASTLDRDSYEQYF
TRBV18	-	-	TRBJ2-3	TGTGCCAGCTCACCTTGGGCCCGGAACACAGATACGCAGTATTTT	CASSPWARNTDTQYF
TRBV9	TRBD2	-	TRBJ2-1	TGTGCCAGCAGCGGAACCGGGACTAGATTTCGCGATGAGCAGTTCTTC	CASSGTGTRFRDEQFF
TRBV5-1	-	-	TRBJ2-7	TGCGCCAGCAGCTTGGATAGGTTTAGCTCCTACGAGCAGTACTTC	CASSLDRFSSYEQYF
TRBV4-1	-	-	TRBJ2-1	TGCGCCAGCAGCCTTCGGACGCCTTTCGACAATGAGCAGTTCTTC	CASSLRTPFDNEQFF
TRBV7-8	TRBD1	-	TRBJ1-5	TGTGCCAGCAGCCCTAGCCTTTGGACAGGGATTAGCAATCAGCCCCAGCATTTT	CASSPSLWTGISNQPQHF
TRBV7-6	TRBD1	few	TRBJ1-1	TGTGCCAGCAGCTTAGGAGACAGGGTAGCTTTCTTT	CASSLGDRVAFF
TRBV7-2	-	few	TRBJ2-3	TGTGCCAGCAGCTTCGGGACTGCACATGATACGCAGTATTTT	CASSFGTAHDTQYF
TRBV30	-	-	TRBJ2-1	TGTGCCTGGATACACCCAAGCTCCTACAATGAGCAGTTCTTC	CAWIHPSSYNEQFF
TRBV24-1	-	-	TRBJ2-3	TGTGCCACCAGTGATTTACGACAGGAGACAGATACGCAGTATTTT	CATSDLRQETDTQYF
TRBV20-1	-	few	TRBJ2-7	TGCAGTGCTAGAAGGGTGACAGACTACGAGCAGTACTTC	CSARRVTDYEQYF
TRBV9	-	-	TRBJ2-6	TGTGCCAGCAGCCCCGCCGGACAGCTCTCTGGGGCCAACGTCCTGACTTTC	CASSPAGQLSGANVLTF
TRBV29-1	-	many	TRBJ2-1	TGCAGCGTCGACAGCTACAATGAGCAGTTCTTC	CSVDSYNEQFF
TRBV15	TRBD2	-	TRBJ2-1	TGTGCCACCAGCAGAGATCAGCGACTAGCGAGATACAATGAGCAGTTCTTC	CATSRDQRLARYNEQFF
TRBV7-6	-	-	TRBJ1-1	TGTGCCAGCAGCTTAGCAGGGTTCCGTACTGAAGCTTTCTTT	CASSLAGFRTEAFF
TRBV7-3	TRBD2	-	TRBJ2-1	TGTGCCAGCAGCCAACTCAGCGGGATCCCCAATGAGCAGTTCTTC	CASSQLSGIPNEQFF
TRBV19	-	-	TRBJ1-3	TGTGCCAGTAATTATGGTGCGAGCTCTGGAAACACCATATATTTT	CASNYGASSGNTIYF
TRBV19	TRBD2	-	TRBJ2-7	TGTGCCAGTAGTATTAGCGGGACGACCTACGAGCAGTACTTC	CASSISGTTYEQYF
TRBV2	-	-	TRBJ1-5	TGTGCCAGCAGTGGAAGGCAGGTCAATCAGCCCCAGCATTTT	CASSGRQVNQPQHF
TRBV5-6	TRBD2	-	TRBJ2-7	TGTGCCAGCAGCTTATCCCCGGGACTAGCGGAGGACGAGCAGTACTTC	CASSLSPGLAEDEQYF
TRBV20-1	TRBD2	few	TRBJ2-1	TGCAGTGCTAGGGAGGCCGGGACTAGCGGGAGCCATGAGCAGTTCTTC	CSAREAGTSGSHEQFF
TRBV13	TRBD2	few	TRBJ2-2	TGTGCCAGCAGCCCTAGCGGGATAGCCACCGGGGAGCTGTTTTTT	CASSPSGIATGELFF
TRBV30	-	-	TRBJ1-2	TGTGCCTGGAGTGCCTTTAGGGGCTATGGCTACACCTTC	CAWSAFRGYGYTF
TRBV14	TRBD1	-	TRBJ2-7	TGTGCCAGCAGCCAAGATATGGGACAGGGGGCCCACGAGCAGTACTTC	CASSQDMGQGAHEQYF
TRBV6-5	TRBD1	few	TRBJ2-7	TGTGCCAGCAGGACAGGGGACACCTACGAGCAGTACTTC	CASRTGDTYEQYF
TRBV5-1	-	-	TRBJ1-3	TGCGCCAGCAGCTTTACCAGGGGCCCTGGAAACACCATATATTTT	CASSFTRGPGNTIYF
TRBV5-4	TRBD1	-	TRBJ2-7	TGTGCCAGCAGCTACCGGGACAGGGTCTACGAGCAGTACTTC	CASSYRDRVYEQYF
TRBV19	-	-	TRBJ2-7	TGTGCCAGTAGTATAATGGGGAGCTCCTACGAGCAGTACTTC	CASSIMGSSYEQYF
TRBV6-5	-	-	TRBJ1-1	TGTGCCAGCAGTCCCACTGCGGGCACTGAAGCTTTCTTT	CASSPTAGTEAFF
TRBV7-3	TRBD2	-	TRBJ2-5	TGTGCCAGCAGCTCACTAGCGGGAGTTGAAGAGACCCAGTACTTC	CASSSLAGVEETQYF
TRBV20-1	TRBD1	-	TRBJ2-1	TGCAGTGCGGGACTGGGACAGGGGTCTGATGAGCAGTTCTTC	CSAGLGQGSDEQFF
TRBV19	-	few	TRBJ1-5	TGTGCCAGTAGTATATGGGGAAATAGCAATCAGCCCCAGCATTTT	CASSIWGNSNQPQHF
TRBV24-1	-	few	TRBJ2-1	TGTGCCACCAGTGATTTGAGTCCGTCAGGCGACTCCTACAATGAGCAGTTCTTC	CATSDLSPSGDSYNEQFF
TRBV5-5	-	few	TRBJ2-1	TGTGCCAGCAGCTTGGCAGGTGGGGCACTCAATGAGCAGTTCTTC	CASSLAGGALNEQFF
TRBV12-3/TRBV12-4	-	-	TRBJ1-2	TGTGCCAGCACGAAGCGGGGCGCCGGAGGCTACACCTTC	CASTKRGAGGYTF
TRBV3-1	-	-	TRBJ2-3	TGTGCCAGCAGCCGGAGCTCCAGCGCAGATACGCAGTATTTT	CASSRSSSADTQYF
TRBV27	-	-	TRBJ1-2	TGTGCCAGCAGCTCATTACAGACGAACTATGGCTACACCTTC	CASSSLQTNYGYTF
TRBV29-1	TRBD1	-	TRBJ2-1	TGCAGCGTGGGACAGACCCATTCCTACAATGAGCAGTTCTTC	CSVGQTHSYNEQFF
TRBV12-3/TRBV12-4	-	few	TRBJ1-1	TGTGCCAGCAGGTTGGAGGGGAGCACCCCGAACACTGAAGCTTTCTTT	CASRLEGSTPNTEAFF
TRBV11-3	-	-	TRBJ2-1	TGTGCCACCGTCCTGAGAGCGGAGGGACGCAATGAGCAGTTCTTC	CATVLRAEGRNEQFF
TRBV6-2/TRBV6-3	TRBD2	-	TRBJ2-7	TGTGCCAGCAACGGTCTCGCGGGAGAGGGCGAGCAGTACTTC	CASNGLAGEGEQYF
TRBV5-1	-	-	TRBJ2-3	TGCGCCAGCAGCTTGTCCCATAGCGGCAGGATGACGACAGATACGCAGTATTTT	CASSLSHSGRMTTDTQYF